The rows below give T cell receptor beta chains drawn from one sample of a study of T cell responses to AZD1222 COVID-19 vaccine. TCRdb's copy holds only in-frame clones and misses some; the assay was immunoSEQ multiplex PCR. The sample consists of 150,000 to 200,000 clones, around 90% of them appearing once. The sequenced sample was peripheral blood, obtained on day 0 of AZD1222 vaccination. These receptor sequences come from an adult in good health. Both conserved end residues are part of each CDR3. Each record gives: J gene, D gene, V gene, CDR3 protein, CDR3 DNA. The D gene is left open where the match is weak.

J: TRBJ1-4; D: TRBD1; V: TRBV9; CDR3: CASSGAALGQPTNEKLFF; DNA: TGTGCCAGCAGCGGAGCAGCGTTGGGACAGCCAACTAATGAAAAACTGTTTTTT
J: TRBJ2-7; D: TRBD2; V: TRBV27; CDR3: CASALAGSYEQYF; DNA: TGTGCCAGCGCACTAGCGGGAAGTTACGAGCAGTACTTC
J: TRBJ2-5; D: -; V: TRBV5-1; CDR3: CASSSGTGTGVETQYF; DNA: TGCGCCAGCAGCTCAGGGACCGGGACGGGGGTAGAGACCCAGTACTTC
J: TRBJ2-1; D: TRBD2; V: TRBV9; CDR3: CASSVAGGPGNEQFF; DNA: TGTGCCAGCAGCGTAGCGGGAGGGCCCGGGAATGAGCAGTTCTTC
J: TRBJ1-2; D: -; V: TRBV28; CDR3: CASSLPGYGYTF; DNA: TGTGCCAGCAGTTTACCGGGTTATGGCTACACCTTC
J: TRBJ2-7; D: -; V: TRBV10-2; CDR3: CASSEPRGRVGYEQYF; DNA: TGCGCCAGCAGTGAGCCCCGGGGGAGAGTAGGCTACGAGCAGTACTTC
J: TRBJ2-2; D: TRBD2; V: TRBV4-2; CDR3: CASSQDQGEGTGELFF; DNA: TGTGCCAGCAGCCAAGATCAAGGGGAGGGCACCGGGGAGCTGTTTTTT
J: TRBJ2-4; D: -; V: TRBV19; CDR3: CASSILVTGQNIQYF; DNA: TGTGCCAGTAGTATATTAGTAACAGGACAAAACATTCAGTACTTC
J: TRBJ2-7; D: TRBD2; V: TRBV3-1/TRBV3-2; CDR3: CASSQAGQGGNEQYF; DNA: TGTGCCAGCAGCCAAGCGGGGCAGGGAGGGAACGAGCAGTACTTC
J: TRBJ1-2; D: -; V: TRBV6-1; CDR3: CASSEYGHRRYGYTF; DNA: TGTGCCAGCAGTGAATATGGCCACCGGCGGTATGGCTACACCTTC
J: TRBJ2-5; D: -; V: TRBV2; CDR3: CASSRDRRGGETQYF; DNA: TGTGCCAGCAGCCGGGACAGGCGGGGGGGAGAGACCCAGTACTTC
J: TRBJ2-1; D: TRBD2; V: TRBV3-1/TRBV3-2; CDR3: CASSQGRTSGNEQFF; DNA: TGTGCCAGCAGCCAGGGGAGGACTAGTGGCAATGAGCAGTTCTTC
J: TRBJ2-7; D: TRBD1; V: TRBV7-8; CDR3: CASSLTGAAYEQYF; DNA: TGTGCCAGCAGCTTGACAGGGGCGGCCTACGAGCAGTACTTC
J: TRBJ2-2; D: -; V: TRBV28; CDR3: CASTQSNTGELFF; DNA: TGTGCCAGCACACAGTCGAACACCGGGGAGCTGTTTTTT
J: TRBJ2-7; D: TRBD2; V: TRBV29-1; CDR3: CSARKGAGEGEQYF; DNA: TGCAGCGCTCGCAAGGGCGCGGGAGAGGGGGAGCAGTACTTC
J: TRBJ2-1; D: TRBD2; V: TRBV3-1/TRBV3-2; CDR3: CASSPPWVAGLRNEQFF; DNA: TGTGCCAGCAGCCCCCCTTGGGTAGCGGGGCTTCGGAATGAGCAGTTCTTC
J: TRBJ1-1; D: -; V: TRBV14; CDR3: CASSQMRGRLLHTEAFF; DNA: TGTGCCAGCAGCCAAATGAGGGGCCGGCTACTCCACACTGAAGCTTTCTTT
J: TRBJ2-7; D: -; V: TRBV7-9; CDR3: CASSPPGAYEQYF; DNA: TGTGCCAGCAGCCCCCCAGGGGCCTACGAGCAGTACTTC
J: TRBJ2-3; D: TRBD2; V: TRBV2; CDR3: CASKSGVTDTQYF; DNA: TGTGCCAGCAAAAGCGGGGTCACAGATACGCAGTATTTT